This TCR beta chain is from a study of blood T cell repertoires in COVID-19. Study-level information: The origin of the acute and convalescent COVID-19 samples was the United States, Italy and Spain. From T cells, B-cell-depleted T cells, or PBMCs came the material, which was cDNA or gDNA.

In the authors' methods: Reference gene primer amplification gave estimated nucleated cell counts. The repertoire was sequenced with immunoSEQ multiplex PCR; TCRdb's copy has only in-frame clones and lacks some. The V and J calls and clone size were taken over from that table, and D and trimming were inferred from the DNA. The repertoire has about 190,000 clones, about 82% of them found once; the top ten carry more than 4.5%. Deletions cut 4 bases from V and 6 bases from J, with 6 bases between. There are 11 residues in the CDR3. The sample was peripheral blood. The chain is built from TRBV12-3 or TRBV12-4 and TRBJ2-5, with D maybe TRBD1 (5 bases). The origin of this receptor is a woman under 40 with acute or convalescent COVID-19. The CDR3, as DNA: TGTGCCAGCAGTTGGGGCCAGACCCAGTACTTC. This sequence encodes CASSWGQTQYF.